Each of the 28 T cell receptor beta chains below was sequenced from the same sample in a study of identical twins. Via MiXCR, TCRdb re-called the 5' RACE reads, giving one row per CDR3 protein. The repertoire holds approximately 470,000 distinct CDR3 sequences, with 12% to 15% as singletons. These same data were also listed under a study on yellow fever vaccine responses in identical twins.

What was sequenced was CD4+ T cells sorted from blood. Receptor source: a woman younger than 30 in good health.

CDR3 bases: TGTGCCAGCAGTTACGACAGGACCCTCTACGAGCAGTACTTC. Residues: CASSYDRTLYEQYF. The chain joins TRBV6-5 to TRBJ2-7; D possibly corresponds to TRBD1 (6 bases). CDR1 and CDR2 (germline): MNHEY, SVGAGI. Between the trimmed V and J ends, which lost 2 bases and 3 bases, there was a span of 11 bases. The CDR3 loop spans 14 amino acids.

The V gene is TRBV10-3, the J gene TRBJ2-2, with D perhaps TRBD2 (5 bases). Germline values: CDR1 ENHRY, CDR2 SYGVKD. The V and J ends lost 0 bases and 7 bases respectively, with 15 bases between them. The CDR3 has 16 amino acids. CDR3 amino acids: CAISESRDEFHGELFF. The CDR3 region has the DNA TGTGCCATCAGTGAGTCCCGGGATGAATTTCACGGGGAGCTGTTTTTT.

Remarks on this clonotype: A junction end diverges from the germline sequence, so it may reflect a read error. This sequence joins TRBV12-3 or TRBV12-4 and TRBJ2-1; D might be TRBD1 or TRBD2, each matching 5 bases. The CDR3 contains 11 residues. In nucleotides, the CDR3 is TGTGCCAGCAGTTTAGCAGGGGAGCCGTTCTTC. Its translation: CASSLAGEPFF.

V usage is TRBV7-9 and J usage is TRBJ1-4; a weak D match, TRBD1 (6 bases). V was pared by 2 bases and J by 3 bases, with 10 bases between. The germline V gene encodes CDR1 SEHNR and CDR2 FQNEAQ (reference sequence). CDR3 length: 15 residues. CDR3 sequence: CASSLYTGSNEKLFF. CDR3 bases: TGTGCCAGCAGCTTATATACAGGGTCTAATGAAAAACTGTTTTTT.

The rearrangement uses TRBV20-1 and TRBJ2-2, with D tentatively TRBD2 (6 bases). There are 14 residues in the CDR3. Trimming removed 3 bases from V and 3 bases from J, with 11 bases in between. Germline CDR1 DFQATT, CDR2 SNEGSKA (reference sequence). The CDR3 is CSASTSPYTGELFF. CDR3 DNA sequence: TGCAGTGCTAGCACTAGCCCTTACACCGGGGAGCTGTTTTTT.

V gene TRBV18 combines with J gene TRBJ1-2; D is uncertain. Germline CDR1 is KGHSH and CDR2 is LQKENI. V was shortened by 1 base and J by 7 bases, with 13 bases between the two germline ends. The CDR3 loop spans 14 amino acids. The DNA for the CDR3 is TGTGCCAGCTCACCACTCGACACCTACAGTGGCTACACCTTC. Protein: CASSPLDTYSGYTF.

This clonotype appeared a few times. The chain joins TRBV20-1 to TRBJ2-7; D may match TRBD1 or TRBD2 (6 bases each). This CDR3 has 11 residues. Germline values: CDR1 DFQATT, CDR2 SNEGSKA (reference sequence). Trimming left V 6 bases short and J 4 bases short, with 10 bases between. This CDR3 is CSAGGEYEQYF. CDR3 nucleotide sequence: TGCAGTGCCGGGGGCGAGTACGAGCAGTACTTC.

This clonotype turned up a few times. The chain combines TRBV28 with TRBJ1-4; D is uncertain. V shed 5 bases and J shed 7 bases, with 20 bases lying between them. The CDR3 covers 16 residues. Germline V CDR1 and CDR2: MDHEN, SYDVKM. The chain's CDR3 is CASSTTFGNLFEKLFF. In DNA, the CDR3 is TGTGCCAGCAGTACAACCTTTGGAAACCTATTTGAAAAACTGTTTTTT.

This clonotype was detected only a few times. The rearrangement links TRBV3-1 to TRBJ2-2; TRBD2 aligns across 9 bases. The germline V gene encodes CDR1 LGHDT and CDR2 YNNKEL (reference sequence). This CDR3 is 15 amino acids long. The J segment lost 6 bases and the V segment lost 4 bases, leaving 6 bases of the junction unmatched. CDR3 loop: CASSPRLAVAGELFF. CDR3 nucleotides: TGTGCCAGCAGCCCTCGACTAGCGGTCGCCGGGGAGCTGTTTTTT.

The chain links TRBV5-1 to TRBJ1-5; TRBD1 matches at 7 bases. Germline CDR1 reads SGHRS; CDR2 reads YFSETQ. This CDR3 has 15 residues. The junction had 2 bases not matched to a gene; V was cut back by 0 bases and J by 2 bases. The CDR3 region is CASSLDTGGNQPQHF. DNA of the CDR3: TGCGCCAGCAGCTTGGATACAGGGGGCAATCAGCCCCAGCATTTT.

The chain links TRBV20-1 to TRBJ2-1; 7 bases are a match to TRBD1. The CDR3 contains 13 residues. V gave up 5 bases and J gave up 5 bases; unmatched junction bases: 6. The germline gives CDR1 DFQATT, CDR2 SNEGSKA (reference sequence). CDR3 amino acids: CSAPGTANNEQFF. The CDR3 nucleotides are TGCAGTGCTCCCGGGACAGCCAACAATGAGCAGTTCTTC.

The rearrangement joins TRBV27 to TRBJ2-7, with D perhaps TRBD2 (6 bases). Germline V gives CDR1 MNHEY, CDR2 SMNVEV (reference sequence). There are 17 residues in the CDR3. Trimming pared 0 bases from V and 2 bases from J, leaving 17 bases between. CDR3 nucleotides: TGTGCCAGCAGTTTATCGCCGAACTTGGCGGGGCCCTACGAGCAGTACTTC. Its translation is CASSLSPNLAGPYEQYF.

This sequence joins TRBV20-1 and TRBJ2-7; 8 bases match TRBD1. CDR3 length: 12 residues. Germline CDR1 and CDR2: DFQATT and SNEGSKA (reference sequence). Trimming removed 8 bases from V and 3 bases from J; junction bases left unmatched: 6. The CDR3 sequence: CSSWTGFYEQYF. The CDR3 DNA is TGCAGTTCTTGGACAGGGTTCTACGAGCAGTACTTC.

This clonotype was observed many times. CDR3 DNA sequence: TGTGCCAGCAGCCAAGAGGCTAGCGGGGTCTACAATGAGCAGTTCTTC. The encoded protein is CASSQEASGVYNEQFF. The rearrangement uses TRBV14 and TRBJ2-1; 9 nucleotides match TRBD2. J gave up 3 bases and V 0 bases, and 3 bases lay outside the gene matches. The CDR3 covers 16 residues. Germline assignment: CDR1 SGHDN and CDR2 FVKESK.

The V gene is TRBV25-1, the J gene TRBJ2-1; 8 bases agree with TRBD1. There are 15 residues in the CDR3. The junction had 5 bases not matched to a gene; V was cut back by 5 bases and J by 2 bases. The V gene's germline CDR1 is MGHDK and CDR2 SYGVNS. The CDR3 loop is CASSNDRGPYNEQFF. In DNA form, the CDR3 reads TGTGCCAGCAGTAATGACAGGGGACCCTACAATGAGCAGTTCTTC.

There are a few counts of this clonotype. The chain uses TRBV5-1 and TRBJ2-3, with unresolved D. V was clipped by 0 bases and J by 2 bases, with 7 bases between them. The CDR3 is 14 amino acids. Germline V gene sequence: CDR1 SGHRS, CDR2 YFSETQ. CDR3 DNA: TGCGCCAGCAGCTTGGTAACGGTCACAGATACGCAGTATTTT. Amino acids: CASSLVTVTDTQYF.

The rearrangement joins TRBV27 to TRBJ2-2; 7 nucleotides agree with TRBD1. Trimming at V came to 4 bases and at J to 5 bases, leaving 13 bases not matched to a gene. Germline CDR1 reads MNHEY; CDR2 reads SMNVEV (reference sequence). The CDR3 runs to 17 residues. The CDR3 reads CASSYGATGRLTGELFF. CDR3 in DNA: TGTGCCAGCAGTTATGGGGCGACAGGGCGCCTGACCGGGGAGCTGTTTTTT.

This clonotype turned up a few times. This chain joins TRBV5-1 and TRBJ2-7; 11 bases are shared with TRBD1. From germline, CDR1 is SGHRS and CDR2 YFSETQ. Trimming took 4 bases from V and 6 from J; bases not matched to a gene: 15. This CDR3 is built from 17 residues. The CDR3 loop is CASSTYVRGQGAGEQYF. The CDR3 DNA sequence: TGCGCCAGCAGCACATACGTCCGAGGACAGGGGGCGGGCGAGCAGTACTTC.

The chain carries TRBV30 and TRBJ2-7; 9 positions match TRBD1. Germline assignment: CDR1 GTSNPN and CDR2 SVGIG (reference sequence). The V segment lost 3 bases and the J segment 6 bases; nucleotides outside the gene matches: 12. The CDR3 runs 15 residues. In DNA form, the CDR3 reads TGTGCCTGGAGAGCCAACCCGGGACAGGGAGGCGAGCAGTACTTC. Translated: CAWRANPGQGGEQYF.

This clonotype was counted between two and nine times. V and J are TRBV6-5 and TRBJ2-6; D possibly uses TRBD1 or TRBD2 (5 bases each). The CDR3 extends over 17 amino acids. Trimming stripped 2 bases from V and 0 bases from J, with 11 bases between. Germline V gives CDR1 MNHEY, CDR2 SVGAGI. CDR3 in amino acids: CASSYGGPFSGANVLTF. CDR3 in DNA: TGTGCCAGCAGTTACGGGGGACCCTTCTCTGGGGCCAACGTCCTGACTTTC.

The rearrangement joins TRBV28 to TRBJ2-2; D unresolved. Trimming took 4 bases from V and 10 from J, leaving 7 bases between them. This CDR3 has 11 residues. Germline assignment: CDR1 MDHEN and CDR2 SYDVKM. CDR3 in DNA: TGTGCCAGCAGTTCTGTGGTGGAGCTGTTTTTT. It encodes CASSSVVELFF. Looking up the rest from reference TRBV28 and TRBJ2-2 gives the full variable domain: DVKVTQSSRYLVKRTGEKVFLECVQDMDHENMFWYRQDPGLGLRLIYFSYDVKMKEKGDIPEGYSVSREKKERFSLILESASTNQTSMYLCASSSVVELFFGEGSRLTVL.

This chain links TRBV25-1 with TRBJ2-7; tentatively, D is TRBD2 (6 bases). CDR3 size: 13 residues. Between the trimmed V and J ends, which lost 4 bases and 2 bases, there was a span of 9 bases. Germline V gene sequence: CDR1 MGHDK, CDR2 SYGVNS. In DNA, the CDR3 is TGTGCCAGCAGTGGCGGGGAGACCTACGAGCAGTACTTC. It specifies CASSGGETYEQYF.

The J gene is TRBJ2-3, the V gene TRBV5-6; D call uncertain. This CDR3 contains 14 residues. The germline CDR1 and CDR2 sequences are SGHDT and YYEEEE. Trimming stripped 0 bases from V and 3 bases from J, with 8 bases between. The DNA of the CDR3 is TGTGCCAGCAGCTTGGGGAGCGCGACAGATACGCAGTATTTT. It translates to CASSLGSATDTQYF.

This clonotype was counted ten times or more. The rearrangement joins TRBV18 to TRBJ1-1; D is possibly TRBD1 (5 bases). The length of the CDR3 is 14 residues. Germline CDR1 KGHSH, CDR2 LQKENI. Between the trimmed V and J ends, which lost 0 bases and 1 base, there was a span of 6 bases. Written as DNA, the CDR3 is TGTGCCAGCTCACCACCCGGGGGGAACACTGAAGCTTTCTTT. Translation gives CASSPPGGNTEAFF.

This clonotype came up a few times. The J gene is TRBJ1-2, the V gene TRBV12-3 or TRBV12-4; D is ambiguous. Deletions cut 6 bases from V and 8 bases from J, with 13 bases between. The CDR3 runs 12 residues. DNA of the CDR3: TGTGCCAGCAGCCAGAGGGAGAAGGGCTACACCTTC. This encodes CASSQREKGYTF.

The chain is built from TRBV4-3 and TRBJ2-5; 9 bases agree with TRBD2. The germline V gene encodes CDR1 LGHNA and CDR2 YSLEER. CDR3 length: 15 amino acids. J lost 9 bases, V lost 0 bases, and 8 bases had no gene match. The CDR3 DNA reads as TGCGCCAGCAGCCAAGATCTAAGGCGGGAGGGTGCCCAGTACTTC. Translated, it gives CASSQDLRREGAQYF.

This clonotype came up many times. This CDR3 is CATSRAWEDGDEQFF. Here the CDR3 DNA reads TGTGCCACCAGCAGAGCATGGGAGGATGGCGATGAGCAGTTCTTC. This chain joins TRBV15 and TRBJ2-1, with D perhaps matching TRBD2 (6 bases). This CDR3 is built from 15 residues. The germline V gene has CDR1 LNHNV and CDR2 YYDKDF (reference sequence). V lost 1 base and J 8 bases, leaving 15 bases between the germline ends.

This chain joins TRBV10-2 and TRBJ2-5; perhaps TRBD2 as D (5 bases). Germline V gives CDR1 WSHSY, CDR2 SAAADI. V was shortened by 4 bases and J by 2 bases, with 11 bases between the two germline ends. This CDR3 comprises 14 residues. CDR3 region: CASSGVARQETQYF. The CDR3, as DNA: TGCGCCAGCAGTGGGGTAGCGAGACAAGAGACCCAGTACTTC.